This T cell receptor (beta chain) was obtained from a study of cytomegalovirus exposure and HLA in healthy donors. Study-wide findings and caveats: Among TCR beta chains, those listed as cytomegalovirus-associated numbered over 150.

About this clone: What it recognizes is unknown. Different DNA sequences within this sample yield the same CDR3.

The data were produced by immunoSEQ multiplex PCR, yet TCRdb's version contains in-frame clones alone and is incomplete. The data contain approximately 200,000 clones, 85% to 95% of them singletons. CDR1 is SQVTM and CDR2 is ANQGSEA in the germline V gene. The CDR3 has 10 residues. V dropped 7 bases and J dropped 3 bases, with 6 bases sitting between them. Sequenced: PBMCs. This clonotype originated in a woman aged 18-29 years in good health and CMV-seronegative. V is TRBV29-1 and J is TRBJ2-5, with D possibly TRBD2 on 6 matching bases. CDR3 DNA sequence: TGCAGCGGGGGGGAAGAGACCCAGTACTTC. Translated, it gives CSGGEETQYF.